A selection of T cell receptor beta chains follows, all from one sample in a study of blood T cell repertoires in COVID-19. Repertoires were generated with immunoSEQ multiplex PCR, while TCRdb's copy carries only in-frame clones and drops some. The sample shows 100,000 to 150,000 clones, about 79% of them seen only once. Specimen: peripheral blood. The receptor source for this set is a man in his forties with active or convalescent COVID-19. CDR3s include the opening cysteine and the closing phenylalanine or tryptophan. D genes are given only for firm matches. A clone size is listed for some rows: how often the clone was seen (once, few, many), or a class if it is expanded.

-	-	TRBJ1-1	TRBV12-3/TRBV12-4	TGTGCCAGCAGTTGGGGGGGGGAAGAGGCTTTCTTT	CASSWGGEEAFF
-	-	TRBJ2-2	TRBV7-9	TGTGCCAGCAGCATTCTGGCGGTGGCCAACACCGGGGAGCTGTTTTTT	CASSILAVANTGELFF
-	-	TRBJ2-6	TRBV19	TGTGCCAGTACTGACTCTGGGGCTAACGTCCTGACTTTC	CASTDSGANVLTF
-	-	TRBJ1-5	TRBV6-5	TGTGCCAGCGCACTCGGACAGCTCAATCAGCCCCAGCATTTT	CASALGQLNQPQHF
few	-	TRBJ2-2	TRBV12-3/TRBV12-4	TGTGCCAGCACTTGGGGGCCGGGCGGGGAGCTGTTTTTT	CASTWGPGGELFF
-	-	TRBJ1-1	TRBV5-5	TGTGCCAGCAGCTTGTGGGAACAGGTGACTGAAGCTTTCTTT	CASSLWEQVTEAFF
-	-	TRBJ1-1	TRBV7-2	TGTGCCAGCAGCTTAAAGACAGTTACGAACACTGAAGCTTTCTTT	CASSLKTVTNTEAFF
-	-	TRBJ2-5	TRBV2	TGTGCCAGCAGTGGTAGGTCGGGGGAGACCCAGTACTTC	CASSGRSGETQYF
-	TRBD2	TRBJ2-1	TRBV10-3	TGTGCCATCAGGGGGACTAGCGGCTCCTACAATGAGCAGTTCTTC	CAIRGTSGSYNEQFF
-	TRBD1	TRBJ2-3	TRBV19	TGTGCCAGTAGCCAGCAGGGGGCAGCTGATACGCAGTATTTT	CASSQQGAADTQYF
-	-	TRBJ2-1	TRBV3-1/TRBV3-2	TGTGCCAGCAGCCAAGATTTGTTCGGTGGAGGGCAAGAGCAGTTCTTC	CASSQDLFGGGQEQFF
few	-	TRBJ1-5	TRBV7-2	TGTGCCAGCAGCCCGGGGGGGCAGGGGAGTCAGCCCCAGCATTTT	CASSPGGQGSQPQHF
-	TRBD1	TRBJ1-1	TRBV28	TGTGCCAGCAACCCTGCTGGACAGGGAATGAACACTGAAGCTTTCTTT	CASNPAGQGMNTEAFF
few	TRBD1	TRBJ1-2	TRBV6-1	TGTGCCAGCAGTGACCCGGGACAGGGGGCGGACTACACCTTC	CASSDPGQGADYTF
-	-	TRBJ1-2	TRBV30	TGTGCCTGTCCTCCGGGTGGAGGGGGGGAAAATGGCTACACCTTC	CACPPGGGGENGYTF
-	TRBD1	TRBJ2-7	TRBV11-1	TGTGCCAGCAGCTTAGCGGGGACAGGGGGAATGAACGAGCAGTACTTC	CASSLAGTGGMNEQYF
-	-	TRBJ1-5	TRBV27	TGTGCCAGCAGTTTCTCTGGCAGTTATCAGCCCCAGCATTTT	CASSFSGSYQPQHF